The T cell receptor (beta chain) under discussion was sequenced for a study of CD8+ T cells in alopecia areata. It was cDNA, reverse transcribed from extracted RNA, that served as the sequencing template. Only in-frame clones appear in the TCRdb table, and some are missing; sequencing was by immunoSEQ multiplex PCR. Of 160,000 or so clones in the sample, 50% to 65% were seen once. V shed 2 bases and J shed 3 bases, with 5 bases lying between them. The CDR3 loop spans 13 amino acids. Looked up from germline, CDR1 is SNHLY and CDR2 is FYNNEI. Study-wide results and limits: Scalp samples also contribute reads from the resident alphabeta T cells found in normal skin. Mice showed TCR sharing more clearly than patients did, possibly owing to HLA. Across lesional scalp, and particularly alopecia totalis/universalis, clonality surpassed that of normal scalp.

Alopecia areata patients provided lesional scalp punch biopsies and peripheral blood, both collected for the study. Note on this clone: Its antigen is currently unknown.

This clonotype was sampled from a human donor with alopecia areata. This chain uses TRBV2 with TRBJ1-5; D not certain. The sample here was CD8+ T cells sorted from blood, taken at week 0. The DNA of the CDR3 is TGTGCCAGCAGTGAACGATACAATCAGCCCCAGCATTTT. This translates into CASSERYNQPQHF.